These 8 T cell receptor beta chains were sequenced from one sample in a study of CD8+CD57+ T cells in acquired aplastic anemia. Template material for TCR beta VDJ and CDR3 profiling consisted of genomic DNA. TCRdb passed the reads through MiXCR, listing each CDR3 protein once. The sample records 150,000 to 200,000 distinct CDR3 sequences, under 75% being singletons. The sample taken for sequencing was sorted CD4+, CD8+, or CD8+CD57+ T cells (not recorded which) from PBMCs. The receptors were gathered from a human donor in good health.

This sequence joins TRBV20-1 and TRBJ2-3, with 7 bases fitting TRBD2. The germline V gene encodes CDR1 DFQATT and CDR2 SNEGSKA (reference sequence). CDR3 length equals 14 residues. V trimming: 6 bases; J trimming: 5 bases; junction bases outside the gene matches: 11. CDR3 nucleotide sequence: TGCAGTGCAGAATCTAGCGGAGCGGGAGATACGCAGTATTTT. Translation gives CSAESSGAGDTQYF.

The chain uses TRBV19 and TRBJ2-1, with TRBD1 matching over 7 bases. V dropped 3 bases and J dropped 5; count of bases not matched to a gene: 19. The CDR3 consists of 19 residues. Germline CDR1 LNHDA, CDR2 SQIVND (reference sequence). CDR3 in amino acids: CASSIARPGTVLRNNEQFF. DNA of the CDR3: TGTGCCAGTAGTATCGCCAGGCCAGGGACAGTCCTTAGGAACAATGAGCAGTTCTTC.

The chain links TRBV3-1 to TRBJ1-2; the D gene is possibly TRBD1 (5 bases). Germline assignment: CDR1 LGHDT and CDR2 YNNKEL (reference sequence). This CDR3 has 15 amino acids. V was cut by 0 bases and J by 4 bases, with 12 bases left in between. This chain's CDR3 is CASSQDWGRRYGYTF. In nucleotides, the CDR3 is TGTGCCAGCAGCCAAGATTGGGGCAGACGCTATGGCTACACCTTC.

The V gene is TRBV30, the J gene TRBJ1-1; D is unclear. CDR3 length: 13 residues. Trimming took 5 bases from V and 4 from J, leaving 14 bases between them. Germline V gives CDR1 GTSNPN, CDR2 SVGIG (reference sequence). CDR3 in DNA: TGTGCCTGGGCCTCCATGCTCGGCACTGAAGCTTTCTTT. The encoded protein is CAWASMLGTEAFF.

This clonotype was detected ten times or more. The gene calls are TRBV6-6 and TRBJ2-5, with 8 bases lining up with TRBD2. The V gene end was trimmed by 0 bases and the J gene end by 5 bases; junction bases not matched to a gene: 14. In germline, CDR1 is MNHNY, CDR2 SVGAGI (reference sequence). This CDR3 has 18 amino acids. This chain's CDR3 is CASSYSRATGRGRETQYF. DNA for the CDR3: TGTGCCAGCAGTTACTCGAGGGCAACCGGGAGGGGCCGGGAGACCCAGTACTTC.

The chain recombines TRBV6-5 with TRBJ2-3; 7 positions match TRBD2. Looked up from germline, CDR1 is MNHEY and CDR2 is SVGAGI. V shed 6 bases and J 2 bases; nucleotides not matched to a gene: 8. This CDR3 has 15 residues. The CDR3 coding sequence is TGTGCCAGCAGGGGGACTACCGTGTTCACAGATACGCAGTATTTT. It translates to CASRGTTVFTDTQYF.

V and J are TRBV29-1 and TRBJ2-1, with D perhaps matching TRBD2 (6 bases). The CDR3 runs 14 residues. CDR1 and CDR2 (germline): SQVTM, ANQGSEA. Between the trimmed V and J ends, which lost 4 bases and 4 bases, there was a span of 14 bases. The CDR3 loop reads CSVVNPGGYNEQFF. For the CDR3, the DNA is TGCAGCGTTGTTAATCCCGGGGGTTACAATGAGCAGTTCTTC.

This clonotype was picked up many times. This chain uses TRBV7-9 with TRBJ2-7; 7 bases map to TRBD2. From germline, CDR1 is SEHNR and CDR2 FQNEAQ (reference sequence). The V and J ends lost 1 base and 1 base, in that order; junction bases with no gene match: 4. The CDR3 spans 15 residues. Here the CDR3 reads CASSLGSGLSYEQYF. The CDR3 coding sequence is TGTGCCAGCAGCTTAGGTAGCGGGCTGTCCTACGAGCAGTACTTC.